The 18 T cell receptor beta chains below come from one sample, sequenced in a study of tumor-infiltrating lymphocytes in primary liver carcinoma. A primer matching the constant region was used to make TCR beta cDNA from 500 to 650 ng of total RNA. Modified slightly, ARM-PCR produced TCR beta libraries over three nested multiplex PCR rounds. The first two PCR rounds used TRBV1-TRBV30 forward primers with a C-beta reverse primer, about 10 cycles each. TCRdb reanalysed the multiplex PCR reads using MiXCR and keeps one entry per CDR3 protein. The repertoire consists of tens of thousands of distinct CDR3 sequences, with roughly 80% occurring once and the leading ten covering 35% to 40%. Co-extraction of both nucleic acids (RNA and DNA) used about 19-33 mg of unsorted bulk tissue. The sequenced sample was tumor-adjacent normal liver tissue. Receptors were obtained from a man aged 35 to 55 with primary liver carcinoma and hepatitis B virus infection.

There are many counts of this clonotype. The rearrangement joins TRBV7-9 to TRBJ2-5, with D tentatively TRBD1 (6 bases). The germline V gene has CDR1 SEHNR and CDR2 FQNEAQ (reference sequence). V was cut by 1 base and J by 5 bases, with 14 bases left in between. The CDR3 consists of 15 residues. DNA of the CDR3: TGTGCCAGCAGCTTAGGAGACAGGCCCTGGGAGACCCAGTACTTC. Its translation is CASSLGDRPWETQYF.

Points on this clonotype: Relative to the germline gene, one junction end is altered; a read error may explain this. The genes are TRBV11-2 and TRBJ2-3; 10 positions agree with TRBD2. The length of the CDR3 is 17 residues. CDR1 SGHAT and CDR2 FQNNGV come from the germline V gene. CDR3 sequence reads: CASTDQISSGSSDTQYF. The CDR3 region has the DNA TGTGCCAGTACCGACCAGATTTCTAGCGGGAGCTCAGATACGCAGTACTTT.

V gene TRBV7-3 combines with J gene TRBJ2-6; D is unclear. V dropped 7 bases and J dropped 4 bases, with 11 bases sitting between them. The CDR3 totals 14 residues. The germline CDR1 and CDR2 sequences are SGHTA and FQGTGA. The CDR3 is CASTDLGGANVLTF. Here the CDR3 DNA reads TGTGCCAGCACCGATCTTGGGGGGGCCAACGTCCTGACTTTC.

As concerns this clonotype: One junction end does not reproduce the germline sequence, and a read error may be involved. The chain links TRBV4-1 to TRBJ2-3, with 9 bases identical to TRBD2. The length of the CDR3 is 15 residues. Per germline, CDR1 MGHRA and CDR2 YSYEKL. The chain's CDR3 is CASNRASGITDTQYF. The CDR3 DNA is TGTGCCAGCAACCGGGCTAGCGGGATCACAGATACGCAGTATTTT.

With regard to this clonotype: Mismatch with germline at one junction end may stem from a read error. This chain joins TRBV6-6 and TRBJ2-6, with D perhaps given as TRBD1 or TRBD2 (5 bases each). This CDR3 is 17 amino acids long. Germline-derived CDR1 and CDR2 are MNHNY and SVGAGI (reference sequence). CDR3 residues: CASSTQGFPTGGNVLTF. The CDR3 DNA reads as TGTGCCAGCAGTACACAAGGTTTTCCCACTGGGGGCAACGTCCTGACTTTC.

With regard to this clonotype: One end of the junction varies from germline; a read error may be responsible. The chain joins TRBV6-1 to TRBJ2-2; 7 bases match TRBD1. The CDR3 has 14 amino acids. CDR1 and CDR2 from the germline V gene are MNHNS and SASEGT. The CDR3 DNA follows: TGCGCCAGCAGTGCCACAGGGGACGCCGGGGAGCTGTTTTTT. Its protein is CASSATGDAGELFF.

Regarding this clonotype: The conserved closing phenylalanine or tryptophan is absent in this CDR3, likely reflecting a read error. The chain links TRBV11-1 to TRBJ2-2; D possibly uses TRBD1 or TRBD2 (5 bases each). CDR1 is SGHAT and CDR2 is FQDESV in the germline V gene (reference sequence). This CDR3 is 16 amino acids long. V lost 2 bases, J lost 1 base, and 11 bases lay in between. CDR3 coding DNA: TGTGCCAGCAGCTTATGGTCGGGGCAGAACACCGGGGAGCTGTTTTCT. Translating it yields CASSLWSGQNTGELFS.

On this clonotype: The final CDR3 position lacks the conserved phenylalanine or tryptophan, pointing to a likely read error. V is TRBV4-1 and J is TRBJ2-5, with 11 bases fitting TRBD2. Germline CDR1 and CDR2: MGHRA and YSYEKL. The CDR3 has 16 amino acids. The CDR3 coding sequence is TGCGGCAGCAGCCCTATAGCGGGAGGGCCGCAAGAGACCCAGTACTAC. As protein: CGSSPIAGGPQETQYY.

In this sample, this clonotype turned up once. Mismatch with germline at one junction end may stem from a read error. The chain employs TRBV12-3 or TRBV12-4 and TRBJ2-1; possibly TRBD2 for D (5 bases). The CDR3 is 15 residues long. The DNA for the CDR3 is TGTGCCAGCAGTTTACTGGGGAGCCTTTACAGTGAGCAGTTCTTC. Translating it yields CASSLLGSLYSEQFF.

V is TRBV28 and J is TRBJ1-5; possible D gene TRBD1, 6 bases. Trimming stripped 9 bases from V and 10 bases from J, with 22 bases between. The CDR3 contains 14 residues. CDR1 and CDR2 (germline): MDHEN, SYDVKM. The chain's CDR3 is CARSLTGSTQPQHF. DNA for the CDR3: TGTGCCAGGAGCCTCACAGGGTCGACTCAACCCCAGCATTTT.

Notes on this clonotype: The DNA is left out, because the CDR3 cannot be placed on it with certainty; the CDR3 is given as TCRdb lists it. The chain links TRBV29-1 to TRBJ2-7; TRBD1 is taken as the D call from the table, unchecked against the DNA. Including both end residues, the CDR3 is 16 amino acids long. The V gene's germline CDR1 is SQVTM and CDR2 ANQGSEA. The CDR3 loop is CCAMTFGTGTPYEHYF.

A note on this clonotype: An end of the junction differs from the germline gene, which may be a read error. The chain combines TRBV6-1 with TRBJ2-1; D is possibly TRBD2 (5 bases). The CDR3 is 15 amino acids. Germline V lookup: CDR1 MNHNS, CDR2 SASEGT. The DNA of the CDR3 is TGTGCTAGCAGTGAAGAAGCGGTAGGATACAATGACCAGTTCTTC. It encodes CASSEEAVGYNDQFF.

This chain links TRBV7-8 with TRBJ2-7, with D unclear. Germline assignment: CDR1 SGHVS and CDR2 FQNEAQ. The CDR3 totals 13 residues. Deletions cut 3 bases from V and 5 bases from J, with 11 bases between. CDR3 coding DNA: TGTGCCAGCAGCTTTACTGGCGCCCACGAGCAGTACTTC. It codes for CASSFTGAHEQYF.

The rearrangement uses TRBV6-2 or TRBV6-3 and TRBJ1-4; D unresolved. Germline V gene data show CDR1 as MNHEY and CDR2 as SVGEGT. The ends were cut back, 6 bases at V and 17 bases at J, with 28 bases in the middle. The CDR3 runs 15 residues. The CDR3 is CASRALVRTNESCFF. The CDR3, as DNA: TGTGCCAGCAGAGCGTTGGTTCGGACTAATGAAAGCTGTTTTTTT.

Notes on this clonotype: Its ends do not fully match the called genes, so a read error is possible. The chain has TRBV6-4 and TRBJ1-1, with no clear D. This CDR3 comprises 13 residues. CDR1 is MRHNA and CDR2 is SNTAGT in the germline V gene. DNA for the CDR3: TGTGTCAGCAGTGACTCAGGAAACACTGAAGCTTTCTTT. Translating gives CVSSDSGNTEAFF.

V is TRBV5-4 and J is TRBJ2-5; D is unresolved. The CDR3 length is 12 residues. Per germline, CDR1 SGHNT and CDR2 YYREEE (reference sequence). This chain's CDR3 is CVSSTDQETQYF. The CDR3 region has the DNA TGTGTCAGTAGTACGGACCAAGAGACCCAGTACTTC.

The chain joins TRBV4-2 to TRBJ2-5; TRBD2 agrees at 12 bases. V lost 4 bases, J lost 7 bases, and 13 bases stayed unmatched. CDR3 length: 17 amino acids. The V gene's germline CDR1 is LGHNA and CDR2 YNFKEQ. CDR3 nucleotides: TGTGCCAGCAGCCCTAGGGCTCTAGCGGGAGGGCCGGTGACCCAGTACTTC. It encodes CASSPRALAGGPVTQYF.

In regard to this clonotype: One junction end does not reproduce the germline sequence, and a read error may be involved. The rearrangement joins TRBV11-2 to TRBJ2-3; no clear D gene. Looked up from germline, CDR1 is SGHAT and CDR2 is FQNNGV. This CDR3 contains 13 residues. The DNA for the CDR3 is TGTCCCAGCAGCTCCATCACGGCGGATACTAAGTATTTT. Amino acids: CPSSSITADTKYF.